This entry lists 18 T cell receptor beta chains sequenced from one sample in a study of T-cell memory formation after mild COVID-19. TCRdb called the 5' RACE reads again in MiXCR, with one record for every CDR3 protein. The table shows approximately 100,000 distinct CDR3 sequences, with over 8.5% occurring only once. The sample comprised PBMCs or a T cell subset sorted from them (not recorded which). The receptors were sampled from a man between 18 and 29 years old who had mild COVID-19 (a few samples of this study predate the infection). Cell type and time point are not known.

This sequence joins TRBV29-1 and TRBJ1-1; the D gene is possibly TRBD1 (5 bases). Germline lookup yields CDR1 SQVTM and CDR2 ANQGSEA. The CDR3 covers 12 residues. The ends were cut back, 4 bases at V and 4 bases at J, with 10 bases in the middle. For the CDR3, the DNA is TGCAGCGTTGTTTGGGGGGGCACTGAAGCTTTCTTT. This sequence encodes CSVVWGGTEAFF.

This clonotype was seen more than once but under ten times. The genes are TRBV27 and TRBJ2-7; TRBD2 is a possible D gene (5 bases). CDR1 is MNHEY and CDR2 is SMNVEV in the germline V gene (reference sequence). V lost 5 bases, J lost 2 bases, and 13 bases lay in between. This CDR3 region has 14 residues. CDR3 in DNA: TGTGCCAGCAGTCTGCCCGGGAACACCTACGAGCAGTACTTC. As protein: CASSLPGNTYEQYF.

This clonotype occurred a few times. The V and J genes are TRBV27 and TRBJ1-5; D might be TRBD1 (6 bases). Germline CDR1 reads MNHEY; CDR2 reads SMNVEV (reference sequence). V lost 6 bases to trimming and J lost 7 bases, with 13 bases between them. The CDR3 loop spans 13 amino acids. This CDR3 reads CASRRTGRQPQHF. The CDR3, as DNA: TGTGCCAGCAGACGTACAGGGAGACAGCCCCAGCATTTT.

A few counts support this clonotype. The rearrangement links TRBV5-6 to TRBJ2-2; D possibly corresponds to TRBD1 (7 bases). This CDR3 contains 17 residues. The germline V gene encodes CDR1 SGHDT and CDR2 YYEEEE. Trimming shortened V by 3 bases and J by 4 bases, and 19 bases separated the two germline ends. CDR3 sequence (DNA): TGTGCCAGCAGCTACGACAGGGACTTCTCAGGCACCGGGGAGCTGTTTTTT. The encoded protein is CASSYDRDFSGTGELFF.

This clonotype was observed a handful of times. The chain recombines TRBV5-1 with TRBJ2-7, with D perhaps given as TRBD1 or TRBD2 (6 bases each). CDR1 and CDR2 (germline): SGHRS, YFSETQ. V lost 2 bases and J 1 base, leaving 16 bases between the germline ends. This CDR3 is 16 amino acids long. The CDR3 sequence is CASSFGRGLSSYEQYF. DNA for the CDR3: TGCGCCAGCAGCTTCGGTCGGGGGCTAAGTTCCTACGAGCAGTACTTC.

This clonotype was observed a few times. This CDR3 reads CASRNLPTDTQYF. The CDR3 DNA reads as TGTGCCAGCAGAAACCTGCCAACAGATACGCAGTATTTT. The V gene is TRBV6-2 or TRBV6-3, the J gene TRBJ2-3; D is ambiguous. Trimming took 6 bases from V and 3 from J, leaving 10 bases between them. Germline CDR1 reads MNHEY; CDR2 reads SVGEGT. CDR3 length: 13 residues.

This sequence joins TRBV12-3 or TRBV12-4 and TRBJ2-7, with D maybe TRBD1 (5 bases). The CDR3 sequence is 15 residues long. Trimming stripped 3 bases from V and 4 bases from J, with 16 bases between. The CDR3 is CASSFGVPGWYEQYF. For the CDR3, the DNA is TGTGCCAGCAGTTTTGGTGTGCCAGGGTGGTACGAGCAGTACTTC.

This clonotype was recorded at least ten times. The chain recombines TRBV5-1 with TRBJ2-7, with 7 bases lining up with TRBD1. The CDR3 runs to 17 residues. CDR1 SGHRS and CDR2 YFSETQ come from the germline V gene. V lost 2 bases to trimming and J lost 1 base; unmatched junction nucleotides: 12. CDR3 loop: CASSLPDRLESSYEQYV. For the CDR3, the DNA is TGCGCCAGCAGCTTACCGGACAGGTTGGAGTCTTCCTACGAGCAGTACGTC.

The sample holds a few counts of this clonotype. The chain combines TRBV7-9 with TRBJ2-1, with 14 nucleotides matching TRBD2. This CDR3 spans 15 amino acids. The germline gives CDR1 SEHNR, CDR2 FQNEAQ (reference sequence). With 5 bases clipped from V and 8 bases from J, the junction kept 5 bases outside the gene matches. The CDR3, as DNA: TGTGCCAGCAGCGGGGGACTAGCGGGGGCCCATGAGCAGTTCTTC. It yields the protein CASSGGLAGAHEQFF.

The chain uses TRBV5-1 and TRBJ2-5; 7 bases fit TRBD1. Germline values: CDR1 SGHRS, CDR2 YFSETQ. V lost 4 bases, J lost 4 bases, and 10 bases stayed unmatched. The CDR3 is 15 amino acids. The CDR3 protein is CASSVKRQGRETQYF. The CDR3 DNA reads as TGCGCCAGCAGCGTGAAAAGACAGGGACGAGAGACCCAGTACTTC. Variable domain in full (rest from reference TRBV5-1 and TRBJ2-5): KAGVTQTPRYLIKTRGQQVTLSCSPISGHRSVSWYQQTPGQGLQFLFEYFSETQRNKGNFPGRFSGRQFSNSRSEMNVSTLELGDSALYLCASSVKRQGRETQYFGPGTRLLVL.

In this sample, this clonotype turned up a few times. J is TRBJ2-1 and V is TRBV29-1, with D possibly matching TRBD2 (5 bases). V was shortened by 3 bases and J by 8 bases, with 14 bases between the two germline ends. Per the germline V gene, CDR1 is SQVTM and CDR2 is ANQGSEA. This CDR3 spans 13 amino acids. For the CDR3, the DNA is TGCAGCGTTGAGAGGGCGACATTTTATGAGCAGTTCTTC. As protein: CSVERATFYEQFF.

The rearrangement joins TRBV6-2 or TRBV6-3 to TRBJ2-7; a weak D match, TRBD1 (5 bases). The CDR3 has 14 amino acids. V dropped 2 bases and J dropped 7 bases, with 15 bases sitting between them. Germline V lookup: CDR1 MNHEY, CDR2 SVGEGT. The chain's CDR3 is CASSYKGTGIEQYF. The CDR3 DNA reads as TGTGCCAGCAGTTACAAAGGAACAGGTATTGAGCAGTACTTC.

The genes are TRBV9 and TRBJ2-3; a possible D gene is TRBD2 (7 bases). V lost 0 bases and J lost 0, with 17 bases in between. The CDR3 loop spans 18 amino acids. From germline, CDR1 is SGDLS and CDR2 YYNGEE. The CDR3 nucleotides read TGTGCCAGCAGCGTAGAACCCAAGGGGGGGCCTAGCACAGATACGCAGTATTTT. As protein: CASSVEPKGGPSTDTQYF.

This clonotype was detected only a few times. CDR3: CASSYVTSGPNEQFF. The CDR3, as DNA: TGTGCCAGCAGTTACGTGACTAGCGGGCCAAATGAGCAGTTCTTC. The chain employs TRBV6-6 and TRBJ2-1, with TRBD2 identical over 10 bases. CDR3 length equals 15 residues. With V trimmed by 2 bases and J by 7 bases, 5 bases remained unmatched. Germline V gives CDR1 MNHNY, CDR2 SVGAGI (reference sequence).

This rearrangement joins TRBV7-9 to TRBJ1-1; D might be TRBD1 (5 bases). The CDR3 covers 14 residues. The germline CDR1 and CDR2 sequences are SEHNR and FQNEAQ (reference sequence). The ends were cut back, 5 bases at V and 5 bases at J, with 15 bases in the middle. Written as DNA, the CDR3 is TGTGCCAGCAGCCATCCCGGGGGTAGAACTGAAGCTTTCTTT. Translating it yields CASSHPGGRTEAFF.

In its sample, this clonotype was seen a few times. The CDR3 DNA reads as TGCAGCGCCGACAGGGAACGGGAGACCCAGTACTTC. Its protein is CSADRERETQYF. V gene TRBV29-1 combines with J gene TRBJ2-5; 7 nucleotides match TRBD1. CDR1 SQVTM and CDR2 ANQGSEA come from the germline V gene. Losses at the gene ends were 7 bases for V and 5 bases for J; bases not matched to a gene: 7. This CDR3 region has 12 residues.

The chain carries TRBV12-3 or TRBV12-4 and TRBJ1-2, with unresolved D. This CDR3 comprises 15 residues. Trimming removed 0 bases at V and 4 bases at J, with 12 bases between. CDR3 nucleotides: TGTGCCAGCAGTTTAGCCCGGGAGAGATTCTATGGCTACACCTTC. Protein product: CASSLARERFYGYTF.

This clonotype was observed a few times. This sequence joins TRBV28 and TRBJ1-6; TRBD1 matches 7 bases. The V segment lost 2 bases and the J segment 7 bases; nucleotides outside the gene matches: 5. This CDR3 has 15 residues. Germline CDR1 reads MDHEN; CDR2 reads SYDVKM. In DNA, the CDR3 is TGTGCCAGCAGTTTAACAGGGGCGGAAAATTCACCCCTCCACTTT. It translates to CASSLTGAENSPLHF.